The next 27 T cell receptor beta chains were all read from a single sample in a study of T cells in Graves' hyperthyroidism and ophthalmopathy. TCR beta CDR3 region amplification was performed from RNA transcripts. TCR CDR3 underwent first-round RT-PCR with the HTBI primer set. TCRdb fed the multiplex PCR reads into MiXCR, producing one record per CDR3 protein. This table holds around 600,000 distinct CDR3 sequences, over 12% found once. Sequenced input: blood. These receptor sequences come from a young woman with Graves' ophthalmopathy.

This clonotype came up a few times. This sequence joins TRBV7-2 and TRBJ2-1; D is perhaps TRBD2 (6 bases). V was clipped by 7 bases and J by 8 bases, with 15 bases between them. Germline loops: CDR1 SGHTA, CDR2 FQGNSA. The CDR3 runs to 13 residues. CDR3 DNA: TGTGCCAGCACTGGGGGACCGGGGGATGAGCAGTTCTTC. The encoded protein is CASTGGPGDEQFF.

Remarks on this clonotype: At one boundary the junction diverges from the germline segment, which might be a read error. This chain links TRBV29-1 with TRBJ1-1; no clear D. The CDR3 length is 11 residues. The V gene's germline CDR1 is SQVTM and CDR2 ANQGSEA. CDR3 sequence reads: CRAVRRTEASF. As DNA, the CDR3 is TGCAGAGCGGTGCGGCGCACTGAAGCTTCCTTT.

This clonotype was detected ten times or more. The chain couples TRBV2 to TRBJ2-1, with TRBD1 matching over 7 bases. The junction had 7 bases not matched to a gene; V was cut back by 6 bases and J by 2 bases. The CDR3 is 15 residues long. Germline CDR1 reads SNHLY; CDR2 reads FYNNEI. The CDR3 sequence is CASRIDRDPYNEQFF. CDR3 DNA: TGTGCCAGCAGGATCGACAGGGACCCCTACAATGAGCAGTTCTTC.

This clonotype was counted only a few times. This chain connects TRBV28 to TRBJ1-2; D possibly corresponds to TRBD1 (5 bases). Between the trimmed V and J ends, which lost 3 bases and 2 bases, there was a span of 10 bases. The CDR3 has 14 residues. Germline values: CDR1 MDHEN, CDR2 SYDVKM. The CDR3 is CASSFNRRNYGYTF. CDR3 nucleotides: TGTGCCAGCAGTTTTAACAGGAGAAACTATGGCTACACCTTC.

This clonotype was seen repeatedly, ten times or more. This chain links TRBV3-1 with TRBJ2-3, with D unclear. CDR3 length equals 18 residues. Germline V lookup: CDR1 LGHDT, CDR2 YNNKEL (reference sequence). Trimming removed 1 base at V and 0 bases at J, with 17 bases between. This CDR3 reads CASSQGPRRVSSTDTQYF. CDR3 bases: TGTGCCAGCAGCCAAGGACCGCGACGGGTTTCTAGCACAGATACGCAGTATTTT.

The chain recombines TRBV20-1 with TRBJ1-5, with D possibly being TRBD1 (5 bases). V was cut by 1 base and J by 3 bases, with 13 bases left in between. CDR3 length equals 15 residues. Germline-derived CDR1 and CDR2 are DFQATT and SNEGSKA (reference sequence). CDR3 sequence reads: CSARGPDRPNQPQHF. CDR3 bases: TGCAGTGCTAGAGGCCCAGACAGACCCAATCAGCCCCAGCATTTT.

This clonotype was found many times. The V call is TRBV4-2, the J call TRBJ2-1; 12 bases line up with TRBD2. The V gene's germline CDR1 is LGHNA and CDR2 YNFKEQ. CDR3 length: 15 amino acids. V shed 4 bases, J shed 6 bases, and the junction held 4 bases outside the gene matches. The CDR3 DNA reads TGTGCCAGCAGCCTTTGGACTAGCGGGACCAATGAGCAGTTCTTC. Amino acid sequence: CASSLWTSGTNEQFF.

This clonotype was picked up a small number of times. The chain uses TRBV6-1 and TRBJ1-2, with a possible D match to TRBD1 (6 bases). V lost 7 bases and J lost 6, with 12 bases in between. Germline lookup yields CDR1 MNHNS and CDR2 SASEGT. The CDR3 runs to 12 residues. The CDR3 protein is CASNLAGDGYTF. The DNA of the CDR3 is TGTGCCAGCAATTTGGCAGGGGATGGCTACACCTTC.

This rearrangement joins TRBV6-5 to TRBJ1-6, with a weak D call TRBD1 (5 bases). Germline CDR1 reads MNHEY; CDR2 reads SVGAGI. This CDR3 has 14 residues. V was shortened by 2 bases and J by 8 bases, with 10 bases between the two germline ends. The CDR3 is CASSYTGGDSPLHF. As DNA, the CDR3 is TGTGCCAGCAGTTACACAGGAGGAGATTCACCCCTCCACTTT.

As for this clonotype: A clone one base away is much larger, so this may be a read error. Here the CDR3 reads CASSFSGTNVYNEQFF. In nucleotides, the CDR3 is TGTGCCAGCAGCTTTTCCGGGACTAACGTTTACAATGAGCAGTTCTTC. This chain links TRBV7-9 with TRBJ2-1, with 7 bases that match TRBD2. The CDR3 covers 16 residues. CDR1 and CDR2 (germline): SEHNR, FQNEAQ (reference sequence). The J segment lost 4 bases and the V segment lost 3 bases, leaving 9 bases of the junction unmatched.

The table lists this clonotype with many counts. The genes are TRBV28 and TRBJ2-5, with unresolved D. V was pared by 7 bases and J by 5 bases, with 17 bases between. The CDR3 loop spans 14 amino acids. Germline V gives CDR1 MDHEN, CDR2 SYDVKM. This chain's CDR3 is CASTPSTAQETQYF. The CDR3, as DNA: TGTGCCAGCACCCCTTCTACGGCTCAGGAGACCCAGTACTTC.

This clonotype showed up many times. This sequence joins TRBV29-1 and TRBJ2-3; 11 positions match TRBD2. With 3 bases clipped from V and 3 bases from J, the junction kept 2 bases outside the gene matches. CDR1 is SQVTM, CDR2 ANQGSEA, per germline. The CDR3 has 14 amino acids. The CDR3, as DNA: TGCAGCGTTGACCTAGCGGGAGGTACAGATACGCAGTATTTT. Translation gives CSVDLAGGTDTQYF.

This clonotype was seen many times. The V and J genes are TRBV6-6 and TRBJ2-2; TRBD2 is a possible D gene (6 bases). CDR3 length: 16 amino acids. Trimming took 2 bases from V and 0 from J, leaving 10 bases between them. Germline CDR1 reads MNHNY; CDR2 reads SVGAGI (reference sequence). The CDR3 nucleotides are TGTGCCAGCAGTTACCTACTAGCCGCGAACACCGGGGAGCTGTTTTTT. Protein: CASSYLLAANTGELFF.

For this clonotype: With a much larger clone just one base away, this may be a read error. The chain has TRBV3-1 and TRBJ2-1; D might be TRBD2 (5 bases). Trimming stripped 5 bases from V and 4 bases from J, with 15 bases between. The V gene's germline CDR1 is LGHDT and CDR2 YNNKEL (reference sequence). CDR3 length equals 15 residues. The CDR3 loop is CASSCSGLGYNEQFF. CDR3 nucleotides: TGTGCCAGCAGCTGCTCAGGACTTGGATACAATGAGCAGTTCTTC.

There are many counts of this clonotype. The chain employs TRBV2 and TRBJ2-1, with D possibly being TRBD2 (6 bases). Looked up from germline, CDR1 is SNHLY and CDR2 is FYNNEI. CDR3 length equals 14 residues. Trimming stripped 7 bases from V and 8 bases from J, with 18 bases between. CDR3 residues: CASKAEGRGYEQFF. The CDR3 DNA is TGTGCCAGCAAGGCGGAGGGAAGGGGTTATGAGCAGTTCTTC.

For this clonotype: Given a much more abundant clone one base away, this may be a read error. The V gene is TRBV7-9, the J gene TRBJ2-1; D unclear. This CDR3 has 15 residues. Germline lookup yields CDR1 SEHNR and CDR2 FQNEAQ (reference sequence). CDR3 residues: CASSWLPGPYNEQLF. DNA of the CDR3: TGTGCCAGCAGCTGGCTCCCCGGACCCTACAATGAGCAGCTCTTC. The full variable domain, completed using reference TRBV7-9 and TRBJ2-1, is DTGVSQNPRHKITKRGQNVTFRCDPISEHNRLYWYRQTLGQGPEFLTYFQNEAQLEKSRLLSDRFSAERPKGSFSTLEIQRTEQGDSAMYLCASSWLPGPYNEQLFGPGTRLTVL.

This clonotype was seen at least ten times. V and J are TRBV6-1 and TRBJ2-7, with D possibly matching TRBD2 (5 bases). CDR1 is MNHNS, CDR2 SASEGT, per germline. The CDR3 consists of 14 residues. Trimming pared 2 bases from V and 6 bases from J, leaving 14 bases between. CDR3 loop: CASSESASWSEQYF. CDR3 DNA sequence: TGTGCCAGCAGTGAATCAGCTAGCTGGAGCGAGCAGTACTTC.

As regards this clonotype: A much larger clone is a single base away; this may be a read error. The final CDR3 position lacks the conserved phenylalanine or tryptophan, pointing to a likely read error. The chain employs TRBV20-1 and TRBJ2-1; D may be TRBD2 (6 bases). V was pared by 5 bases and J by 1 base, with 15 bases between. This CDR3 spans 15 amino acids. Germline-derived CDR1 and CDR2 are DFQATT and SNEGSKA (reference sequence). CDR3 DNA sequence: TGCAGTGCTCGGGCACGGGAGACTTCCTACAATGAGCAGTTCTTA. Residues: CSARARETSYNEQFL.

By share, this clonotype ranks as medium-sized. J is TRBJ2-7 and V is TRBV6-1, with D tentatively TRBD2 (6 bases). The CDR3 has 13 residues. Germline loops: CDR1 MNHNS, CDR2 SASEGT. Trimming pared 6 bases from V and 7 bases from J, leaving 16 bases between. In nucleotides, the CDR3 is TGTGCCAGCAGCCCGGGACTCCTGGGGGAGCAGTACTTC. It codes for CASSPGLLGEQYF.

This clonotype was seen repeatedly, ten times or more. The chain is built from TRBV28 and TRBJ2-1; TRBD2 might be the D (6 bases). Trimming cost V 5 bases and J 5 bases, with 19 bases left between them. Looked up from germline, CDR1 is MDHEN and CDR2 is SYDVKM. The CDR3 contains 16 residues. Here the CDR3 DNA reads TGTGCCAGCAGTCAATATATTAGGACTATAAACAATGAGCAGTTCTTC. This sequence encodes CASSQYIRTINNEQFF.

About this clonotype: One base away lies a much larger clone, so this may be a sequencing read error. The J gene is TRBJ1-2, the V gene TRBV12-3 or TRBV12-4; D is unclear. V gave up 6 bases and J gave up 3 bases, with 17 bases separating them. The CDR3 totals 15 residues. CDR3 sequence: CASSPGGRSDYGYTF. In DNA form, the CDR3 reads TGTGCCAGCAGCCCCGGCGGCCGGTCTGACTATGGCTACACCTTC.

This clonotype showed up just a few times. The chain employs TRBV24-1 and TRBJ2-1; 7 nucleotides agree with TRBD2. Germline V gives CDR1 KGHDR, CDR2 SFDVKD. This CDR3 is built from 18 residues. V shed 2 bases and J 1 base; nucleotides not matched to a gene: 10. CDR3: CATSDSGGGIGSYNEQFF. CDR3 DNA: TGTGCCACCAGTGATTCGGGAGGCGGGATAGGGTCCTACAATGAGCAGTTCTTC.

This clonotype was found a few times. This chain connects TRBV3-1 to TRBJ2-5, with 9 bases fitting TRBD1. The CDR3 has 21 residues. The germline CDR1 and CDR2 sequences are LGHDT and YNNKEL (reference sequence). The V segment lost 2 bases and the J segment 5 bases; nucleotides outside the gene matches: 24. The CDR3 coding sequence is TGTGCCAGCAGCCAAAACCTGTGGGGGACAGGGCCGCGGCTGGAGAGGGAGACCCAGTACTTC. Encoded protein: CASSQNLWGTGPRLERETQYF.

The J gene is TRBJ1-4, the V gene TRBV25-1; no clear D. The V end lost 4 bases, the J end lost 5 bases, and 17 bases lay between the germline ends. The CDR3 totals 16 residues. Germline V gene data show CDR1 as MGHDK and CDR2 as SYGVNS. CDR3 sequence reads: CASSVNRTPYNEKLFF. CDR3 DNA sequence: TGTGCCAGCAGTGTAAACCGAACACCTTACAATGAAAAACTGTTTTTT.

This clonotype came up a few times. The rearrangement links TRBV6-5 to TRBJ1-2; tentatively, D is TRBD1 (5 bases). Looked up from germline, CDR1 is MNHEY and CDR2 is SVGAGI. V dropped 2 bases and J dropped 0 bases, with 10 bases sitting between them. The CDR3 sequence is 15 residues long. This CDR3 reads CASSYDRDSNYGYTF. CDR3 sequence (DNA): TGTGCCAGCAGTTACGACCGGGACTCTAACTATGGCTACACCTTC.

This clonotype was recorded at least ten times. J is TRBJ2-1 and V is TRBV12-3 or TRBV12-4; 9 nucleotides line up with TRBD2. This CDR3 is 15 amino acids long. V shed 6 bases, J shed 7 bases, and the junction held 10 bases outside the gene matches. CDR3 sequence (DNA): TGTGCCAGCAGGCAAAGTAGCGGGAGTAGGAATGAGCAGTTCTTC. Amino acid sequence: CASRQSSGSRNEQFF.

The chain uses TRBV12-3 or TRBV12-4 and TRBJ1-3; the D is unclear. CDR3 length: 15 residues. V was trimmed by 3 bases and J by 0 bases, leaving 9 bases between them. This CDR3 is CASSFRPGSGNTIYF. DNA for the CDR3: TGTGCCAGCAGTTTCCGGCCAGGCTCTGGAAACACCATATATTTT.